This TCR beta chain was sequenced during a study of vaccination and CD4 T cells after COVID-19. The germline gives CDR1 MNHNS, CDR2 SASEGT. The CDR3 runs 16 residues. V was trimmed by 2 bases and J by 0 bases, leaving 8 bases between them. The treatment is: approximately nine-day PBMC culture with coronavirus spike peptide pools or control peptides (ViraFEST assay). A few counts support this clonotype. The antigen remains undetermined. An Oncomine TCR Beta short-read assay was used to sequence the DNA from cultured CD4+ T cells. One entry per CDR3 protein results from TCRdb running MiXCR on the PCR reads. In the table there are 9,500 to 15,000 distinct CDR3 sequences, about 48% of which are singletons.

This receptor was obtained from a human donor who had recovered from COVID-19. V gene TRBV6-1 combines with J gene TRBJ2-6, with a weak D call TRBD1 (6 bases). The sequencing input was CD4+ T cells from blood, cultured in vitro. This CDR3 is CASSETGSSGANVLTF. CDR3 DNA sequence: TGTGCCAGCAGTGAAACAGGGAGCTCTGGGGCCAACGTCCTGACTTTC.